These 21 T cell receptor beta chains came from one sample sequenced in a study of neoadjuvant anti-PD-1 for oral cavity cancer. Time point in this sample: after neoadjuvant nivolumab, at surgical resection. Repertoires were generated with immunoSEQ multiplex PCR, while TCRdb's copy carries only in-frame clones and drops some. Here the sample spans 9,500 to 10,000 clones, under 70% being singletons. Sample: PBMCs, taken after nivolumab (anti-PD-1) treatment. These TCRs come from a person between 35 and 79 years old with oral cavity squamous cell carcinoma.

The J gene is TRBJ2-7, the V gene TRBV28, with D perhaps matching TRBD1 or TRBD2 (5 bases each). The V gene lost 2 bases and the J gene lost 2 bases, with 13 bases spanning the gap. Germline assignment: CDR1 MDHEN and CDR2 SYDVKM. This CDR3 is built from 15 residues. CDR3 in amino acids: CASSLGASSAYEQYF. CDR3 DNA sequence: TGTGCCAGCAGTTTAGGGGCTAGCTCTGCCTACGAGCAGTACTTC.

The chain links TRBV20-1 to TRBJ1-2; no firm D call. Trimming pared 3 bases from V and 8 bases from J, leaving 10 bases between. Germline values: CDR1 DFQATT, CDR2 SNEGSKA (reference sequence). The CDR3 totals 11 residues. CDR3 in amino acids: CSASPLSGYTF. CDR3 sequence (DNA): TGCAGTGCTAGTCCCTTATCGGGCTACACCTTC.

Written as DNA, the CDR3 is TGTGCCACCAGGGACAGGTATAGCAATCAGCCCCAGCATTTT. Its translation: CATRDRYSNQPQHF. The chain combines TRBV15 with TRBJ1-5, with 7 bases that match TRBD1. V dropped 6 bases and J dropped 0; count of bases not matched to a gene: 2. CDR3 length: 14 residues. Germline lookup yields CDR1 LNHNV and CDR2 YYDKDF (reference sequence).

The chain has TRBV28 and TRBJ1-5; no reliable D call. CDR1 is MDHEN, CDR2 SYDVKM, per germline. This CDR3 spans 14 amino acids. The ends were cut back, 5 bases at V and 2 bases at J, with 10 bases in the middle. CDR3 DNA sequence: TGTGCCAGCAGTCTCATTAGGGGCAATCAGCCCCAGCATTTT. This gives the protein CASSLIRGNQPQHF.

The CDR3: CATSTSLLAKGTDTQYF. The DNA for the CDR3 is TGTGCCACCAGCACTTCGCTTCTAGCTAAGGGTACAGATACGCAGTATTTT. The chain has TRBV15 and TRBJ2-3; maybe TRBD2 (5 bases). The CDR3 sequence is 17 residues long. The V end lost 4 bases, the J end lost 3 bases, and 20 bases lay between the germline ends. CDR1 LNHNV and CDR2 YYDKDF come from the germline V gene (reference sequence).

This clone has more than one count but fewer than ten. V is TRBV4-2 and J is TRBJ1-6; maybe TRBD1 (5 bases). Trimming took off 1 base at V and 2 bases at J, with 15 bases between the two ends. Germline assignment: CDR1 LGHNA and CDR2 YNFKEQ. The CDR3 totals 18 residues. The CDR3 sequence: CASSQGGPGTTYNSPLHF. CDR3 coding DNA: TGTGCCAGCAGCCAAGGGGGCCCAGGTACAACCTATAATTCACCCCTCCACTTT.

Only one count was recorded for this clone. This chain uses TRBV19 with TRBJ2-4, with a possible D match to TRBD1 (6 bases). The CDR3 extends over 18 amino acids. Germline CDR1 reads LNHDA; CDR2 reads SQIVND (reference sequence). The V gene lost 0 bases and the J gene lost 0 bases, with 15 bases spanning the gap. In DNA, the CDR3 is TGTGCCAGTAGTATAGAGAAGGCGCCAGGGGTAGCCAAAAACATTCAGTACTTC. Translating gives CASSIEKAPGVAKNIQYF.

The chain couples TRBV7-9 to TRBJ2-5; 10 nucleotides match TRBD2. The CDR3 contains 15 residues. Germline V gene data show CDR1 as SEHNR and CDR2 as FQNEAQ (reference sequence). With V trimmed by 7 bases and J by 5 bases, 10 bases remained unmatched. CDR3 nucleotide sequence: TGTGCCAGCACCCCGCCCGGACTAGCGGAGGAGACCCAGTACTTC. The encoded protein is CASTPPGLAEETQYF.

The chain recombines TRBV2 with TRBJ2-1; TRBD2 matches 10 bases. The V gene's germline CDR1 is SNHLY and CDR2 FYNNEI. The CDR3 consists of 16 residues. The V gene end was trimmed by 5 bases and the J gene end by 7 bases; junction bases not matched to a gene: 11. For the CDR3, the DNA is TGTGCCAGCAGTATAAGGGCTAGCGGGAGCGCGAATGAGCAGTTCTTC. It is translated as CASSIRASGSANEQFF.

The gene calls are TRBV7-9 and TRBJ1-6; TRBD1 matches at 11 bases. With 5 bases clipped from V and 7 bases from J, the junction kept 4 bases outside the gene matches. There are 15 residues in the CDR3. Germline CDR1 and CDR2: SEHNR and FQNEAQ (reference sequence). CDR3 loop: CASSGWDRGNSPLHF. DNA of the CDR3: TGTGCCAGCAGCGGCTGGGACAGGGGGAATTCACCCCTCCACTTT.

CDR3 sequence reads: CASRRQSNQPQHF. CDR3 sequence (DNA): TGTGCCAGTAGACGCCAAAGCAATCAGCCCCAGCATTTT. This chain joins TRBV19 and TRBJ1-5; D remains unclear. From germline, CDR1 is LNHDA and CDR2 SQIVND (reference sequence). The CDR3 extends over 13 amino acids. V was shortened by 6 bases and J by 1 base, with 7 bases between the two germline ends. The entire variable domain, with the rest obtained from reference TRBV19 and TRBJ1-5, is as follows: DGGITQSPKYLFRKEGQNVTLSCEQNLNHDAMYWYRQDPGQGLRLIYYSQIVNDFQKGDIAEGYSVSREKKESFPLTVTSAQKNPTAFYLCASRRQSNQPQHFGDGTRLSIL.

This chain joins TRBV7-9 and TRBJ1-2; D unresolved. The CDR3 runs to 16 residues. Trimming took off 3 bases at V and 6 bases at J, with 20 bases between the two ends. Germline assignment: CDR1 SEHNR and CDR2 FQNEAQ (reference sequence). The CDR3: CASSFSDGDVMDGYTF. CDR3 DNA sequence: TGTGCCAGCAGCTTCTCCGACGGGGATGTTATGGATGGCTACACCTTC.

This chain joins TRBV5-6 and TRBJ1-1; the D is unclear. Per the germline V gene, CDR1 is SGHDT and CDR2 is YYEEEE. The CDR3 runs to 11 residues. The ends were cut back, 7 bases at V and 1 base at J, with 5 bases in the middle. CDR3: CASSWNTEAFF. As DNA, the CDR3 is TGTGCCAGCTCGTGGAACACTGAAGCTTTCTTT.

The chain is built from TRBV30 and TRBJ2-7; no reliable D call. CDR1 and CDR2 from the germline V gene are GTSNPN and SVGIG (reference sequence). V shed 2 bases and J shed 7 bases, with 15 bases lying between them. The CDR3 sequence is 13 residues long. CDR3 DNA: TGTGCCTGGAGTCCCCCAGTCCCAAATGAGCAGTACTTC. It codes for CAWSPPVPNEQYF.

This clone was recorded a few times. One end of the junction fails to match germline, which may point to a read error. The genes are TRBV30 and TRBJ1-1; unclear D gene. This CDR3 spans 11 amino acids. Germline values: CDR1 GTSNPN, CDR2 SVGIG (reference sequence). DNA of the CDR3: TGTGCCTGGATGACCCGAGGCCGTAATTCCTTT. As protein: CAWMTRGRNSF. The whole variable domain, remainder taken from reference TRBV30 and TRBJ1-1, is SQTIHQWPATLVQPVGSPLSLECTVEGTSNPNLYWYRQAAGRGLQLLFYSVGIGQISSEVPQNLSASRPQDRQFILSSKKLLLSDSGFYLCAWMTRGRNSFGQGTRLTVV.

The V call is TRBV5-1, the J call TRBJ1-3, with D unclear. Trimming shortened V by 4 bases and J by 9 bases, and 14 bases separated the two germline ends. The CDR3 sequence is 13 residues long. CDR1 and CDR2 (germline): SGHRS, YFSETQ. The CDR3 nucleotides are TGCGCCAGCAGCCCTTCACACGGAGCCACCATATATTTT. Translating gives CASSPSHGATIYF.

By proportion, this clone is medium-sized. This chain joins TRBV4-1 and TRBJ2-1, with 14 positions matching TRBD2. V lost 1 base, J lost 9 bases, and 8 bases stayed unmatched. This CDR3 comprises 17 residues. The germline V gene has CDR1 MGHRA and CDR2 YSYEKL. This CDR3 is CASSQGLAGGPEGEQFF. As DNA, the CDR3 is TGCGCCAGCAGCCAAGGACTAGCGGGAGGGCCTGAGGGTGAGCAGTTCTTC.

This clone was counted a few times. The V and J genes are TRBV5-1 and TRBJ1-2, with TRBD1 identical over 8 bases. This CDR3 is built from 15 residues. Germline V lookup: CDR1 SGHRS, CDR2 YFSETQ. V lost 1 base and J lost 4; bases outside the gene matches: 6. CDR3 residues: CASSLTIDRGYGYTF. In nucleotides, the CDR3 is TGCGCCAGCAGCTTGACAATAGACAGGGGCTATGGCTACACCTTC.

This sequence joins TRBV27 and TRBJ2-1; 7 bases are shared with TRBD2. The CDR3 is 15 amino acids. V shed 4 bases, J shed 3 bases, and the junction held 6 bases outside the gene matches. CDR1 and CDR2 from the germline V gene are MNHEY and SMNVEV (reference sequence). The CDR3 DNA reads TGTGCCAGCAGTTCTGCTAGCGGCGGCTACAATGAGCAGTTCTTC. It is translated as CASSSASGGYNEQFF.

This chain connects TRBV5-4 to TRBJ1-6, with no clear D. V lost 5 bases and J lost 4, with 10 bases in between. Germline CDR1 is SGHNT and CDR2 is YYREEE (reference sequence). The CDR3 length is 14 residues. CDR3 residues: CASSSGPYNSPLHF. The CDR3 DNA is TGTGCCAGCAGTTCTGGGCCTTATAATTCACCCCTCCACTTT.

The chain employs TRBV2 and TRBJ2-2; the D gene is possibly TRBD2 (5 bases). This CDR3 is built from 14 residues. Between the trimmed V and J ends, which lost 6 bases and 0 bases, there was a span of 8 bases. Germline V lookup: CDR1 SNHLY, CDR2 FYNNEI. Here the CDR3 reads CASRDFSNTGELFF. CDR3 in DNA: TGTGCCAGCAGGGACTTTTCGAACACCGGGGAGCTGTTTTTT.